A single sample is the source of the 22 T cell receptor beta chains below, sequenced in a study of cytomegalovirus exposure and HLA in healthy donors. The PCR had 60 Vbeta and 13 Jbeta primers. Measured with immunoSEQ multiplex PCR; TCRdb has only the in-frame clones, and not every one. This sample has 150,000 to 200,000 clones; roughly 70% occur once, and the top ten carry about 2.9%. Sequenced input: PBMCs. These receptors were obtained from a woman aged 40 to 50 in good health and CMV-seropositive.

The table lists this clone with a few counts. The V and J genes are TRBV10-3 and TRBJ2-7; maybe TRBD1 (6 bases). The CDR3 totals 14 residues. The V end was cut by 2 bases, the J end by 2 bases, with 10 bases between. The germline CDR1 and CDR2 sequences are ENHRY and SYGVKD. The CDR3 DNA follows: TGTGCCATCAGTGAGATTCAGGGGCCCTACGAGCAGTACTTC. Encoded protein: CAISEIQGPYEQYF.

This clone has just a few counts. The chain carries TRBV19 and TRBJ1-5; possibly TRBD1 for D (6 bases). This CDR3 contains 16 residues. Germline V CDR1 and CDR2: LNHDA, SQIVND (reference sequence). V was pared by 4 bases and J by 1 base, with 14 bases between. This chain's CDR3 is CASSTPTGPSNQPQHF. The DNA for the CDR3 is TGTGCCAGTAGTACCCCGACAGGACCGAGCAATCAGCCCCAGCATTTT.

This CDR3 reads CASSQRDRVTDTQYF. DNA for the CDR3: TGTGCCAGTAGTCAGCGGGACAGGGTAACAGATACGCAGTATTTT. This rearrangement joins TRBV19 to TRBJ2-3; 9 positions agree with TRBD1. With 5 bases clipped from V and 3 bases from J, the junction kept 6 bases outside the gene matches. CDR1 and CDR2 from the germline V gene are LNHDA and SQIVND (reference sequence). The CDR3 is 15 residues long.

CDR3 DNA sequence: TGTGCCAGCACCGAGGGACTAGGGACAAATGAGCAGTTCTTC. It encodes CASTEGLGTNEQFF. The chain joins TRBV6-5 to TRBJ2-1, with TRBD2 matching 8 bases. The junction had 9 bases not matched to a gene; V was cut back by 7 bases and J by 7 bases. The CDR3 has 14 amino acids. Per germline, CDR1 MNHEY and CDR2 SVGAGI.

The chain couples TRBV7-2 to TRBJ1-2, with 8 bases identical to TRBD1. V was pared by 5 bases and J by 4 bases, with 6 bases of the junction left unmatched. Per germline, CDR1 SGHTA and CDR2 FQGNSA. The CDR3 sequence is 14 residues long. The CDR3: CASSTDRALYGYTF. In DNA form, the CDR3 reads TGTGCCAGCAGCACGGACAGGGCCCTCTATGGCTACACCTTC.

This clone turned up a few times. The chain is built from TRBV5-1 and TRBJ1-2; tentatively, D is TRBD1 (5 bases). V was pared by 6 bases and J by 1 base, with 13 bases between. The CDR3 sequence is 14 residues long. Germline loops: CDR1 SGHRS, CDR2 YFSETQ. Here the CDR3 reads CASTAPQGNYGYTF. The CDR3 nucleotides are TGCGCCAGCACGGCCCCCCAGGGTAACTATGGCTACACCTTC.

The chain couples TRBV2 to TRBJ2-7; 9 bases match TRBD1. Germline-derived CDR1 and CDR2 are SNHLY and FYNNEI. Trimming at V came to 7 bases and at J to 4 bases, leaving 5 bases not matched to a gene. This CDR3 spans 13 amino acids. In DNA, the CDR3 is TGTGCCAGCACCGGACAGGGGATGTACGAGCAGTACTTC. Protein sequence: CASTGQGMYEQYF.

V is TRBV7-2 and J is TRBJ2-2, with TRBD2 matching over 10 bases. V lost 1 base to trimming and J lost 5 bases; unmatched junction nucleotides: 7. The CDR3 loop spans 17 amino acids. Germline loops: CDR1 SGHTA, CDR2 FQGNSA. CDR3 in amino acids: CASSLGPSGSRTGELFF. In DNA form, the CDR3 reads TGTGCCAGCAGCTTAGGCCCTAGCGGGAGTCGAACCGGGGAGCTGTTTTTT.

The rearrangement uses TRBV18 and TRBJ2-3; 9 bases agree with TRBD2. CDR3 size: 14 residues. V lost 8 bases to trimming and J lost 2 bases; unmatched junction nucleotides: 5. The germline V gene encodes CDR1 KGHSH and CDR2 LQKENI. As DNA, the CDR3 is TGTGCCAGCGCGCCTAGCGGGGTCACAGATACGCAGTATTTT. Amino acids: CASAPSGVTDTQYF.

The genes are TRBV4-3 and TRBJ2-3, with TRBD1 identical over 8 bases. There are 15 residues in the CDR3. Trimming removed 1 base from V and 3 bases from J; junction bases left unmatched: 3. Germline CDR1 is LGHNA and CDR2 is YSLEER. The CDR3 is CASSQARGRTDTQYF. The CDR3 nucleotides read TGCGCCAGCAGCCAAGCCAGGGGGCGAACAGATACGCAGTATTTT.

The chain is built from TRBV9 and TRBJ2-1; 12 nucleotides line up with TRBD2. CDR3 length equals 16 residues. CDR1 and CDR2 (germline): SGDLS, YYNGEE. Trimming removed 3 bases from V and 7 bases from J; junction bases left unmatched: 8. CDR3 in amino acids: CASSEGVLAGGNEQFF. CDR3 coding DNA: TGTGCCAGCAGCGAGGGGGTACTAGCGGGGGGAAATGAGCAGTTCTTC.

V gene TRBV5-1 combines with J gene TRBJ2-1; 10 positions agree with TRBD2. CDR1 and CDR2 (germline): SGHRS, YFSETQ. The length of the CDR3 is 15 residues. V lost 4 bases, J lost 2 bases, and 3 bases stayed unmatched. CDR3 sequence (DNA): TGCGCCAGCAGCGGAACTAGCGGGGCCTACAATGAGCAGTTCTTC. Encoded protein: CASSGTSGAYNEQFF.

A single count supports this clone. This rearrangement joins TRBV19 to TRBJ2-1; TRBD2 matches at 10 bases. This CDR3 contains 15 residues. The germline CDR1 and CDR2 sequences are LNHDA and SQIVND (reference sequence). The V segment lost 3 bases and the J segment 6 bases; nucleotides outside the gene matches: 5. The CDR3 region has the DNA TGTGCCAGTAGTATCCGGACTAGCGGAATCAATGAGCAGTTCTTC. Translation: CASSIRTSGINEQFF.

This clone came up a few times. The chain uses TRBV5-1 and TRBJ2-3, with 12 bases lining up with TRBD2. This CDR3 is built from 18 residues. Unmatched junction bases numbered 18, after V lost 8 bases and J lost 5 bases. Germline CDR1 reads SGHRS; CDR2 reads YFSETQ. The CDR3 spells CARTASGRAQRTKDTQYF. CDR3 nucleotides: TGCGCCAGGACTGCTAGCGGGAGGGCCCAAAGGACAAAAGATACGCAGTATTTT.

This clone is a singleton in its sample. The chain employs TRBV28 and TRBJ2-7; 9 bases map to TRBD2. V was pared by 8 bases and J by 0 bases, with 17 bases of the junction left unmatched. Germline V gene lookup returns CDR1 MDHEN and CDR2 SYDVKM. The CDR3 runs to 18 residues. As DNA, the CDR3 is TGTGCCAGCTCAGACCCGGGACTAGCCGATTACTACTCCTACGAGCAGTACTTC. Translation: CASSDPGLADYYSYEQYF.

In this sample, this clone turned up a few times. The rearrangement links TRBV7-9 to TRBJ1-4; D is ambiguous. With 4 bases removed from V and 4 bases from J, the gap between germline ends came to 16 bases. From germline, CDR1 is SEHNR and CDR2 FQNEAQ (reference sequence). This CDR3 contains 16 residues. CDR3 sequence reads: CASSSDLTLLNEKLFF. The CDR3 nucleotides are TGTGCCAGCAGCTCCGACTTGACGCTACTTAATGAAAAACTGTTTTTT.

CDR3 coding DNA: TGTGCCAGCAGCAAGCGGGAGGGCCGCGAGCAGTACTTC. It translates to CASSKREGREQYF. The chain has TRBV5-4 and TRBJ2-7; 10 bases are a match to TRBD2. Germline V gives CDR1 SGHNT, CDR2 YYREEE (reference sequence). The trim removed 4 bases at V and 6 bases at J, leaving 4 bases unmatched. The CDR3 runs to 13 residues.

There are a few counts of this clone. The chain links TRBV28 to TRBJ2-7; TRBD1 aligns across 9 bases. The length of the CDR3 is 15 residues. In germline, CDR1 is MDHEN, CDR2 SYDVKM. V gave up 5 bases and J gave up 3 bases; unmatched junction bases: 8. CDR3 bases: TGTGCCAGCAGTCCATCCCGACAGGGGGACTACGAGCAGTACTTC. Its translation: CASSPSRQGDYEQYF.

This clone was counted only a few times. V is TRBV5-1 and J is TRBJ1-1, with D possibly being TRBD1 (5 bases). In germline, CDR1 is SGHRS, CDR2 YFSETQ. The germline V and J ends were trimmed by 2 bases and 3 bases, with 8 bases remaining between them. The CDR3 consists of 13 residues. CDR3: CASSFTGDTEAFF. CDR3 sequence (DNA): TGCGCCAGCAGCTTTACAGGTGACACTGAAGCTTTCTTT. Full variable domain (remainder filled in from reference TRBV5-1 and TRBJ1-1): KAGVTQTPRYLIKTRGQQVTLSCSPISGHRSVSWYQQTPGQGLQFLFEYFSETQRNKGNFPGRFSGRQFSNSRSEMNVSTLELGDSALYLCASSFTGDTEAFFGQGTRLTVV.

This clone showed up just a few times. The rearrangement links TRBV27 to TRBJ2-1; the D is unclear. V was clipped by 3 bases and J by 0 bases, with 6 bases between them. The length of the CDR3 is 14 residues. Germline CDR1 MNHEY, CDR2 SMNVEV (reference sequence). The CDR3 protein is CASSFRSSYNEQFF. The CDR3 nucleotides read TGTGCCAGCAGTTTTCGGAGCTCCTACAATGAGCAGTTCTTC.

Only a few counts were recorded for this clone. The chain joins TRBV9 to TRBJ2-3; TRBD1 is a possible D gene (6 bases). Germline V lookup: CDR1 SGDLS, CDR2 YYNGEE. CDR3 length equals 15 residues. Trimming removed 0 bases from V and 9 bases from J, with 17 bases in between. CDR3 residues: CASSVAAGVQMTQYF. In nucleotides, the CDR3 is TGTGCCAGCAGCGTAGCCGCAGGGGTCCAAATGACGCAGTATTTT. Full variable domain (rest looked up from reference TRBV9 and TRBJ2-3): DSGVTQTPKHLITATGQRVTLRCSPRSGDLSVYWYQQSLDQGLQFLIQYYNGEERAKGNILERFSAQQFPDLHSELNLSSLELGDSALYFCASSVAAGVQMTQYFGPGTRLTVL.

The CDR3: CASSRGDTEAFF. In nucleotides, the CDR3 is TGTGCCAGCTCACGGGGGGACACTGAAGCTTTCTTT. J is TRBJ1-1 and V is TRBV18; maybe TRBD1 (5 bases). V lost 4 bases to trimming and J lost 3 bases, with 6 bases between them. This CDR3 spans 12 amino acids. Per the germline V gene, CDR1 is KGHSH and CDR2 is LQKENI.